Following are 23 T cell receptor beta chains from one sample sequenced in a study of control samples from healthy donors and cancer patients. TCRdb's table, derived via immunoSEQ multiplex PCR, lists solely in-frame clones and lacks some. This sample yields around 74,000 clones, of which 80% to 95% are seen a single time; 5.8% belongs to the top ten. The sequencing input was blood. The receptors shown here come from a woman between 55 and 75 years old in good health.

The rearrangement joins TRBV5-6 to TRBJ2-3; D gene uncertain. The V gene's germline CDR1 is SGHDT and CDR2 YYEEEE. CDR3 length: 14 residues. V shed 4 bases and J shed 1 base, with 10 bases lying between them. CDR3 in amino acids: CASSRKGGTDTQYF. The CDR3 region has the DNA TGTGCCAGCAGCCGGAAGGGCGGCACAGATACGCAGTATTTT. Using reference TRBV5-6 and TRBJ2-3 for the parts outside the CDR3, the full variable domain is DAGVTQSPTHLIKTRGQQVTLRCSPKSGHDTVSWYQQALGQGPQFIFQYYEEEERQRGNFPDRFSGHQFPNYSSELNVNALLLGDSALYLCASSRKGGTDTQYFGPGTRLTVL.

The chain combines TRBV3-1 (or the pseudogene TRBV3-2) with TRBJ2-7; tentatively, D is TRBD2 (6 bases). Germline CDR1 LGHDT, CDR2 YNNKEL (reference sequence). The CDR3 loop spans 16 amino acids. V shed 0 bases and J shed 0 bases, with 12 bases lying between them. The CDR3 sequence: CASSQEASGLSYEQYF. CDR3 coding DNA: TGTGCCAGCAGCCAAGAGGCCAGCGGGCTCTCCTACGAGCAGTACTTC.

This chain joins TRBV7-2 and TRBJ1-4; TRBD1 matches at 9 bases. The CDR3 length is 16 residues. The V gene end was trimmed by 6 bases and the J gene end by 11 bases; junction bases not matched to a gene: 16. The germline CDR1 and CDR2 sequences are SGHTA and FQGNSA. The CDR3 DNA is TGTGCCAGCAGTCGGAATCCGGGACAGGGAGGTGGTAAACTGTTTTTT. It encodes CASSRNPGQGGGKLFF.

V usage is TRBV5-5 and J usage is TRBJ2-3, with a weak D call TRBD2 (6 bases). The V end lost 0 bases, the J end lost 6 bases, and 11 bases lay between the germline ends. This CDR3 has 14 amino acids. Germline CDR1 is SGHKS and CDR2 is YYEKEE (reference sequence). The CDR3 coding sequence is TGTGCCAGCAGCTTGGGACTAGGTGGCGATACGCAGTATTTT. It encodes CASSLGLGGDTQYF.

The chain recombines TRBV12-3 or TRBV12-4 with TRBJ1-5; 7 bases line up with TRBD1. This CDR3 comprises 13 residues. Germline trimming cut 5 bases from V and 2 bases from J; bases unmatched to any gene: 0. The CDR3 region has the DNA TGTGCCAGCAGTGGACAGGGCAATCAGCCCCAGCATTTT. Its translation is CASSGQGNQPQHF.

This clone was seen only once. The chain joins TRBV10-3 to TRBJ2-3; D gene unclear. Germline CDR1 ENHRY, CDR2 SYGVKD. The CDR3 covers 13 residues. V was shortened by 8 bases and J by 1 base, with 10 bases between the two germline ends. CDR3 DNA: TGTGCCATCGTAAACAGCGGCACAGATACGCAGTATTTT. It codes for CAIVNSGTDTQYF.

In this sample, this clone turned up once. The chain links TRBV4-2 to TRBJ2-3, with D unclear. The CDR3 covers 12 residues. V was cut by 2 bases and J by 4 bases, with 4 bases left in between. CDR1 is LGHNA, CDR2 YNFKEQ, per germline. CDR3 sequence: CASSQSPDTQYF. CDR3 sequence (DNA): TGTGCCAGCAGCCAATCCCCAGATACGCAGTATTTT.

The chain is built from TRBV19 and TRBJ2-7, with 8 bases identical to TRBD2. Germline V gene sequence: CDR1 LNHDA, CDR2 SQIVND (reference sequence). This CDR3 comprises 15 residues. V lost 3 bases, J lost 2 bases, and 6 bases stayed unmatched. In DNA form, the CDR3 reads TGTGCCAGTAGTATGACTAGCGCTTTTCCCTACGAGCAGTACTTC. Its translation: CASSMTSAFPYEQYF. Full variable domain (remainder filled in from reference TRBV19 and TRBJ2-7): DGGITQSPKYLFRKEGQNVTLSCEQNLNHDAMYWYRQDPGQGLRLIYYSQIVNDFQKGDIAEGYSVSREKKESFPLTVTSAQKNPTAFYLCASSMTSAFPYEQYFGPGTRLTVT.

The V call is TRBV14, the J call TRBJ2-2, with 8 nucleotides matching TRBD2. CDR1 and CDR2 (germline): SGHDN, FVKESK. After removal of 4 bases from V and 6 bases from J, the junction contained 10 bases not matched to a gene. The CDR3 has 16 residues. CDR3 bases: TGTGCCAGCAGCCCCCTTTTGGGTAGCGGGGCCGGGGAGCTGTTTTTT. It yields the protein CASSPLLGSGAGELFF.

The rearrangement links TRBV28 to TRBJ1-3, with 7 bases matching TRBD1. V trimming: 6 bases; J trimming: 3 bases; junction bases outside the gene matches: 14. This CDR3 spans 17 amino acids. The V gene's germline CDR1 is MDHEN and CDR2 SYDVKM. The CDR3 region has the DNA TGTGCCAGCAGGGAGATTTACAGGGGAAAACGTGGAAACACCATATATTTT. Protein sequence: CASREIYRGKRGNTIYF. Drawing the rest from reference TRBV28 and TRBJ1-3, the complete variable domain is DVKVTQSSRYLVKRTGEKVFLECVQDMDHENMFWYRQDPGLGLRLIYFSYDVKMKEKGDIPEGYSVSREKKERFSLILESASTNQTSMYLCASREIYRGKRGNTIYFGEGSWLTVV.

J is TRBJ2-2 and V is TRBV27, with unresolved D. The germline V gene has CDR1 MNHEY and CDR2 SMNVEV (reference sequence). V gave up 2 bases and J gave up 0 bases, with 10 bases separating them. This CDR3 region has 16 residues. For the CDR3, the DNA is TGTGCCAGCAGTTTAGGTCCAAAAGCGAACACCGGGGAGCTGTTTTTT. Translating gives CASSLGPKANTGELFF.

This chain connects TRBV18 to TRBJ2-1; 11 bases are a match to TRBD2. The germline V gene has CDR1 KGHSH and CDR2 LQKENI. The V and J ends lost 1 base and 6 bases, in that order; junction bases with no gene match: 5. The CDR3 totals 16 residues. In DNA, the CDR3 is TGTGCCAGCTCACCACTCGGGACTAGCGGTACCAATGAGCAGTTCTTC. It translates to CASSPLGTSGTNEQFF.

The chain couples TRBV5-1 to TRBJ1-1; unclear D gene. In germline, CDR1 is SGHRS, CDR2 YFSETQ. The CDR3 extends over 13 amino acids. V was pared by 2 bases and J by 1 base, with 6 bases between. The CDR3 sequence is CASSFVGNTEAFF. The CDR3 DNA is TGCGCCAGCAGCTTCGTCGGGAACACTGAAGCTTTCTTT.

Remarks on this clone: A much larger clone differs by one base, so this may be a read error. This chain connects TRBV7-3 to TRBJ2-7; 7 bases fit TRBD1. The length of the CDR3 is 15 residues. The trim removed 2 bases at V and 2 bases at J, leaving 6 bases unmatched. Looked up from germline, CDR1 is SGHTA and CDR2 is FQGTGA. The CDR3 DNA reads TGTGCCAGCAGCTTAGGCCCCGGGACAGCCTACGAGCAGTACTTC. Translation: CASSLGPGTAYEQYF.

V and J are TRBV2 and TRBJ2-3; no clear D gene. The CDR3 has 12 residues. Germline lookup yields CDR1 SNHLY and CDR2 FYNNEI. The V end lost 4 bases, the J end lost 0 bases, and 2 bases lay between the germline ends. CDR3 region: CASSVSTDTQYF. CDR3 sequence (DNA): TGTGCCAGCAGTGTTAGCACAGATACGCAGTATTTT.

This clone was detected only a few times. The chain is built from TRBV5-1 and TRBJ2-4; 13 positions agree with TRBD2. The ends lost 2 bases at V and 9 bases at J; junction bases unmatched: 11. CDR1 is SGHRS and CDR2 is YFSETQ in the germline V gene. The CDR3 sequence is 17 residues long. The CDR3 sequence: CASSFTSGRGGYTIQYF. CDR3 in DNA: TGCGCCAGCAGCTTTACTAGCGGGAGGGGCGGATACACCATTCAGTACTTC. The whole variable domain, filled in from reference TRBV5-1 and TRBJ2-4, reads KAGVTQTPRYLIKTRGQQVTLSCSPISGHRSVSWYQQTPGQGLQFLFEYFSETQRNKGNFPGRFSGRQFSNSRSEMNVSTLELGDSALYLCASSFTSGRGGYTIQYFGAGTRLSVL.

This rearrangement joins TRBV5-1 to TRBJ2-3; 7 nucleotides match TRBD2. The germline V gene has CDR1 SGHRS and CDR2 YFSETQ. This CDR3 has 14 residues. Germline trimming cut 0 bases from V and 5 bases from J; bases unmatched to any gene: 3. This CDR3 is CASSLGGGLDTQYF. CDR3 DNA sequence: TGCGCCAGCAGCTTGGGGGGAGGGCTAGATACGCAGTATTTT. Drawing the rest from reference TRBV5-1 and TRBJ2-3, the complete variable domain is KAGVTQTPRYLIKTRGQQVTLSCSPISGHRSVSWYQQTPGQGLQFLFEYFSETQRNKGNFPGRFSGRQFSNSRSEMNVSTLELGDSALYLCASSLGGGLDTQYFGPGTRLTVL.

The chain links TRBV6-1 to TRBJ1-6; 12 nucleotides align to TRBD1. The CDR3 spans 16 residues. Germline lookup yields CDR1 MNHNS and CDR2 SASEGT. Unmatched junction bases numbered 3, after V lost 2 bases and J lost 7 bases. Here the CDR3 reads CASSEWDRGLNSPLHF. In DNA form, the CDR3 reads TGTGCCAGCAGTGAATGGGACAGGGGGCTAAATTCACCCCTCCACTTT.

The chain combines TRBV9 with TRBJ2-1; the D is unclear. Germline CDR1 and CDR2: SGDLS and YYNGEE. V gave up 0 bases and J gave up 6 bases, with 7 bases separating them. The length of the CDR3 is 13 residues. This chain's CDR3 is CASSVGWFNEQFF. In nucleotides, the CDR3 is TGTGCCAGCAGCGTAGGATGGTTCAATGAGCAGTTCTTC.

CDR3 bases: TGTGCCAGCAGTTACGAGAGAATACCAGGTTACGAGCAGTACTTC. It encodes CASSYERIPGYEQYF. The chain has TRBV6-5 and TRBJ2-7, with D unresolved. V was shortened by 2 bases and J by 4 bases, with 15 bases between the two germline ends. Germline CDR1 reads MNHEY; CDR2 reads SVGAGI. This CDR3 has 15 residues.

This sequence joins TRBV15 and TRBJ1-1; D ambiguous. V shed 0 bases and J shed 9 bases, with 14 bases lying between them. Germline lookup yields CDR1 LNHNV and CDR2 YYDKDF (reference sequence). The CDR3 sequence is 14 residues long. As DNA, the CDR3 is TGTGCCACCAGCAGAGATCGTTTGGCCCCCCAAGCTTTCTTT. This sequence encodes CATSRDRLAPQAFF.

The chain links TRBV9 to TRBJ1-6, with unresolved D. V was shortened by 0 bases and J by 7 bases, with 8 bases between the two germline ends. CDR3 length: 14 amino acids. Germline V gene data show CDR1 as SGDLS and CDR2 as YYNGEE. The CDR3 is CASSVGVQNSPLHF. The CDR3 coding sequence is TGTGCCAGCAGCGTAGGAGTGCAGAATTCACCCCTCCACTTT.

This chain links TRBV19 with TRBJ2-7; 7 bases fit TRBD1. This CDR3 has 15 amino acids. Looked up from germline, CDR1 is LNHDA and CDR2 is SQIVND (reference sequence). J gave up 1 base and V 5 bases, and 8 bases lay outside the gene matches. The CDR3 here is CASSRTGGRSYEQYF. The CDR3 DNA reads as TGTGCCAGTAGTCGGACAGGAGGTCGGTCCTACGAGCAGTACTTC.